The entry below gives a single TCR beta chain sequence along with its context. This sample was included in a study of blood T cell repertoires in COVID-19. The wider study: The samples span acute and convalescent COVID-19 from the United States, Italy and Spain. Sample material is recorded as cDNA or gDNA derived from T cells, B-cell-depleted T cells, or PBMCs.

Per the study methods: Amplifying reference gene primers gave estimates of nucleated cell counts. Clones were sequenced by immunoSEQ multiplex PCR, and TCRdb holds only the in-frame ones, with some missing. V, J and clone size were drawn from that table, and D and trimming were deduced from the DNA. The data show approximately 50,000 clones, over 80% seen once. CDR1 and CDR2 (germline): SGHRS, YFSETQ. J was trimmed by 0 bases and V by 4 bases; bases with no gene match: 15. The CDR3 extends over 20 amino acids. Input material: peripheral blood. The chain carries TRBV5-1 and TRBJ2-6; 8 nucleotides match TRBD1. The TCR was taken from a human donor in a cohort sampled during active COVID-19. CDR3 nucleotides: TGCGCCAGCAGCGGAGCGCTAGTCGCAGGGGGCATCTCTGGGGCCAACGTCCTGACTTTC. This encodes CASSGALVAGGISGANVLTF.